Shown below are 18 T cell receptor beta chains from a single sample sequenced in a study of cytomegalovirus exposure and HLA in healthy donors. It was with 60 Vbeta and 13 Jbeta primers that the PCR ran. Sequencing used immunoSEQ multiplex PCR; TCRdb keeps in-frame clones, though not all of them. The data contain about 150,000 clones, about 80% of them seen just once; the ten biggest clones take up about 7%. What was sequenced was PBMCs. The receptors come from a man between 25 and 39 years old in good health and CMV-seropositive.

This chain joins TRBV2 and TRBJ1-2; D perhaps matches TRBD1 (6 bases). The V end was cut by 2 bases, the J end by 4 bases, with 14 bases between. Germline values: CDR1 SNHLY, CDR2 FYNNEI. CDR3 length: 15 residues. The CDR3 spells CASSETGQLGYGYTF. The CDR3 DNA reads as TGTGCCAGCAGTGAAACAGGGCAACTCGGCTATGGCTACACCTTC.

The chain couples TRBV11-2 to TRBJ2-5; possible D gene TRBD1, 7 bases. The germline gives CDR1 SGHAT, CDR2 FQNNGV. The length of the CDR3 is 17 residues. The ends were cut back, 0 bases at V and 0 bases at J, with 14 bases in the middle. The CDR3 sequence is CASSLDLEGADQETQYF. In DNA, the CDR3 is TGTGCCAGCAGCTTAGATCTGGAGGGGGCCGACCAAGAGACCCAGTACTTC.

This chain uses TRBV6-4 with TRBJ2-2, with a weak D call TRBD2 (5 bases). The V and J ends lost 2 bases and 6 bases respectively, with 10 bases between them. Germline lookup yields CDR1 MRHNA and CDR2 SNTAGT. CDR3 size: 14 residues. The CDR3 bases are TGTGCCAGCAGTGACGGGAGAGTCGCCGGGGAGCTGTTTTTT. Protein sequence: CASSDGRVAGELFF.

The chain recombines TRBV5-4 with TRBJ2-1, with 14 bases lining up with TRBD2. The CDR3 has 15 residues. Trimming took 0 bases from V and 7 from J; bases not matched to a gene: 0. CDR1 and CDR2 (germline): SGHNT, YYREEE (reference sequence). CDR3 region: CASSLGTSGRNEQFF. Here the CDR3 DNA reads TGTGCCAGCAGCTTGGGGACTAGCGGGAGGAATGAGCAGTTCTTC.

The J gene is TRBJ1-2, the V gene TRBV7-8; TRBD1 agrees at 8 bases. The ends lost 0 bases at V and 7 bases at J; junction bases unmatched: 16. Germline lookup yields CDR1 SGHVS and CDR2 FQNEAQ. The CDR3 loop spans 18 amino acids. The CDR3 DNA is TGTGCCAGCAGCTTAGCGGTGGCAGGGGGCGCGGATAACAGTGGCTACACCTTC. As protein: CASSLAVAGGADNSGYTF.

The CDR3 bases are TGTGCCAGCAGTTTTCTGTCGACTAGCAGTCGCAATGAGCAGTTCTTC. As protein: CASSFLSTSSRNEQFF. The chain has TRBV27 and TRBJ2-1; the match to TRBD2 covers 7 bases. Germline V gene data show CDR1 as MNHEY and CDR2 as SMNVEV (reference sequence). The CDR3 loop spans 16 amino acids. V trimming: 3 bases; J trimming: 6 bases; junction bases outside the gene matches: 11.

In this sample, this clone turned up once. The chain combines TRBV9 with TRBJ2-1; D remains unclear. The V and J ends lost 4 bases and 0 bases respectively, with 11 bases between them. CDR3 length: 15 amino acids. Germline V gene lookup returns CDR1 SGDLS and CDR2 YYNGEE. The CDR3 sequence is CASSPHVSSYNEQFF. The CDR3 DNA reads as TGTGCCAGCAGCCCTCATGTGAGCTCCTACAATGAGCAGTTCTTC.

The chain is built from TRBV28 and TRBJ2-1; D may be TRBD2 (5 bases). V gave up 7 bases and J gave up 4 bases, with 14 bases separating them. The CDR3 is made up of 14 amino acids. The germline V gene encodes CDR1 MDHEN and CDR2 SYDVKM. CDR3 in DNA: TGTGCCAGCACCCTCCGGACGGGGTACAATGAGCAGTTCTTC. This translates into CASTLRTGYNEQFF. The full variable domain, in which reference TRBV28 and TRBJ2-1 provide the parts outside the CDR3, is DVKVTQSSRYLVKRTGEKVFLECVQDMDHENMFWYRQDPGLGLRLIYFSYDVKMKEKGDIPEGYSVSREKKERFSLILESASTNQTSMYLCASTLRTGYNEQFFGPGTRLTVL.

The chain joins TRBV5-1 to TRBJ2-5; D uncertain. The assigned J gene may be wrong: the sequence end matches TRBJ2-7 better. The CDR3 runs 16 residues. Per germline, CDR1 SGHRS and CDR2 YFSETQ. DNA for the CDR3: TGCGCCAGCAGCTTGGCCCATGACGGGTTGTCCTACGAGCAGTACTTC. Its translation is CASSLAHDGLSYEQYF.

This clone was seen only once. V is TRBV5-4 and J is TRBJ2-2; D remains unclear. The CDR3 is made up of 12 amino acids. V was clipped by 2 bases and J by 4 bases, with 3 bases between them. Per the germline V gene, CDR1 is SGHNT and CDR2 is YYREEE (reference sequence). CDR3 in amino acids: CASSFGTGELFF. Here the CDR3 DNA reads TGTGCCAGCAGCTTCGGCACCGGGGAGCTGTTTTTT.

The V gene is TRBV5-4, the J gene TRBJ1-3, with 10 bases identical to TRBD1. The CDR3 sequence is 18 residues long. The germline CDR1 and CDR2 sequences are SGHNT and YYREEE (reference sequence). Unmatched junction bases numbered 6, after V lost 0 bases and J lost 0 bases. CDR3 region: CASSLAGTGVLSGNTIYF. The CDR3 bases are TGTGCCAGCAGCTTGGCCGGGACAGGGGTCCTCTCTGGAAACACCATATATTTT.

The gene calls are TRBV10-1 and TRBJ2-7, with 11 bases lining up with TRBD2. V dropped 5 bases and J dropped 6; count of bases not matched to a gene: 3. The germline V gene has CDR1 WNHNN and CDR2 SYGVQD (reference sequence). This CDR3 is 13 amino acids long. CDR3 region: CASSSSGRSEQYF. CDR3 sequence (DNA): TGCGCCAGCAGTTCTAGCGGGAGGTCCGAGCAGTACTTC.

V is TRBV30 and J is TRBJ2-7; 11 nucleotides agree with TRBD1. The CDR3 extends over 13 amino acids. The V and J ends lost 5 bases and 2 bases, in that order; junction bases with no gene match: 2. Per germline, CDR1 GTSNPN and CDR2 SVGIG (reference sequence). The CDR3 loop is CAWGQGAPYEQYF. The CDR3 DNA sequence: TGTGCCTGGGGACAGGGGGCCCCCTACGAGCAGTACTTC.

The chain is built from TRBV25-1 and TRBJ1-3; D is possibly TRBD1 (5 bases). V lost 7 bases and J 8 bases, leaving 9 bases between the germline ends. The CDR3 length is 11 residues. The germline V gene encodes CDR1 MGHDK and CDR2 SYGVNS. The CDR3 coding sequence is TGTGCCAGCACTCCGGGGGACACCATATATTTT. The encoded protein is CASTPGDTIYF.

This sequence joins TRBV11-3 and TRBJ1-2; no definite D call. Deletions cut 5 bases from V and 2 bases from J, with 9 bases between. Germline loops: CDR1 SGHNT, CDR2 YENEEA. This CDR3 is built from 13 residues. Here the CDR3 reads CASSPSWNYGYTF. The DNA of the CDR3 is TGTGCCAGCAGCCCCAGTTGGAACTATGGCTACACCTTC.

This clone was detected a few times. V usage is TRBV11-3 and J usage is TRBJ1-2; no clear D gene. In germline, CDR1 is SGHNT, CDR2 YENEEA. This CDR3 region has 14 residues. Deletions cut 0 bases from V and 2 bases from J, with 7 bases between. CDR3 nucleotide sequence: TGTGCCAGCAGCTTAGAAGCTAACAACTATGGCTACACCTTC. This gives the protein CASSLEANNYGYTF.

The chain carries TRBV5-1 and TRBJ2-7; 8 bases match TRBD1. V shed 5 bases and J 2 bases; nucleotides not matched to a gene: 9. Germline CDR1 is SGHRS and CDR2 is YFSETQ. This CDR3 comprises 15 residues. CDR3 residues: CASRPGGADTYEQYF. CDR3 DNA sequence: TGCGCCAGCAGACCAGGGGGCGCGGACACCTACGAGCAGTACTTC.

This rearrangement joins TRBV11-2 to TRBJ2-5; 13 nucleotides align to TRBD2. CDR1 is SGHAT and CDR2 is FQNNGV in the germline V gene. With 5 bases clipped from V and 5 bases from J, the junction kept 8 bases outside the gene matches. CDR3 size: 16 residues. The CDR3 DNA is TGTGCCAGCAGCAGAGCACTAGCGGGGGGGCGGGAGACCCAGTACTTC. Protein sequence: CASSRALAGGRETQYF.